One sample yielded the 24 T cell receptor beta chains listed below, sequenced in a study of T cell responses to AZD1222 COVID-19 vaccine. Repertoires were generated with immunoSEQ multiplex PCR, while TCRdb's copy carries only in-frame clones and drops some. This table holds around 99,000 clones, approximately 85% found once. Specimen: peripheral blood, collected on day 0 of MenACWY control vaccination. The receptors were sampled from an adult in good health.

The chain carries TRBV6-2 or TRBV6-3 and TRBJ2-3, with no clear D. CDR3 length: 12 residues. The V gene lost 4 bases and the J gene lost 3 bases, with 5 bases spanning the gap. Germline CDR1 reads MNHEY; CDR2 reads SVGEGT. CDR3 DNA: TGTGCCAGCAGTTTAGCTACAGATACGCAGTATTTT. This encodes CASSLATDTQYF.

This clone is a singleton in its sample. The CDR3 DNA reads as TGTGCCAGTGGGGGACTAGGCTATGGCTACACCTTC. Encoded protein: CASGGLGYGYTF. V is TRBV19 and J is TRBJ1-2; a possible D gene is TRBD1 (5 bases). The CDR3 covers 12 residues. V gave up 8 bases and J gave up 4 bases, with 11 bases separating them. Germline V gene sequence: CDR1 LNHDA, CDR2 SQIVND (reference sequence).

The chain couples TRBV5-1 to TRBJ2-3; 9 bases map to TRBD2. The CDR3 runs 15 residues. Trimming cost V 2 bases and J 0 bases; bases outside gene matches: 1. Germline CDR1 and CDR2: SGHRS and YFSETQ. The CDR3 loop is CASSFSGGSTDTQYF. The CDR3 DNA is TGCGCCAGCAGCTTTAGCGGGGGAAGCACAGATACGCAGTATTTT.

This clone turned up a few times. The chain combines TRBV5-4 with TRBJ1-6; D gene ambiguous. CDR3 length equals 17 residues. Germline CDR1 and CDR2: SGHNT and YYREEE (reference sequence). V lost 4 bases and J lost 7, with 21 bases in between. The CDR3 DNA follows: TGTGCCAGCAGCCAAGGAACGGGAGGTCGTCCGAATTCACCCCTCCACTTT. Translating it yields CASSQGTGGRPNSPLHF.

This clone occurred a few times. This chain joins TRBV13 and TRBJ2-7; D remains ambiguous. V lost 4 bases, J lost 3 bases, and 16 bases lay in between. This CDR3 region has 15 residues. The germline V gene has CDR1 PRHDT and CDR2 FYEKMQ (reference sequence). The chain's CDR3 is CASSSRSPAFYEQYF. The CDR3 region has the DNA TGTGCCAGCAGCTCCAGGTCCCCCGCATTCTACGAGCAGTACTTC.

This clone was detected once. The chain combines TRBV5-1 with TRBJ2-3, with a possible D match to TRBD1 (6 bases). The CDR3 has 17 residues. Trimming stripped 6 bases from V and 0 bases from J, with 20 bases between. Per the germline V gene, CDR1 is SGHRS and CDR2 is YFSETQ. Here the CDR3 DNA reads TGCGCCAGCACAGAGGGGGTGGGCGGCCCTAGCACAGATACGCAGTATTTT. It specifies CASTEGVGGPSTDTQYF.

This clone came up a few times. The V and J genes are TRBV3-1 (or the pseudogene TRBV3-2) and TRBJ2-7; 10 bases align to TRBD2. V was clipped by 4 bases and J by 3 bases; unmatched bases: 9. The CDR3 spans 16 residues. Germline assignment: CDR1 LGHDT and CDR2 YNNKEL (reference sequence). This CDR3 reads CASSPAALAGLYEQYF. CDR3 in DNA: TGTGCCAGCAGCCCCGCCGCACTAGCGGGACTCTACGAGCAGTACTTC.

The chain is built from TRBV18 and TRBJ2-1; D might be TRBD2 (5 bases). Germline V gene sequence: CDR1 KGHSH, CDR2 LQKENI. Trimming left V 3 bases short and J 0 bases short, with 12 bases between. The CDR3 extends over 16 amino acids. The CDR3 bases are TGTGCCAGCTCACCTACCGGACTTAACTCCTACAATGAGCAGTTCTTC. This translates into CASSPTGLNSYNEQFF. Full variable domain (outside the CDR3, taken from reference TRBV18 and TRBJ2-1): NAGVMQNPRHLVRRRGQEARLRCSPMKGHSHVYWYRQLPEEGLKFMVYLQKENIIDESGMPKERFSAEFPKEGPSILRIQQVVRGDSAAYFCASSPTGLNSYNEQFFGPGTRLTVL.

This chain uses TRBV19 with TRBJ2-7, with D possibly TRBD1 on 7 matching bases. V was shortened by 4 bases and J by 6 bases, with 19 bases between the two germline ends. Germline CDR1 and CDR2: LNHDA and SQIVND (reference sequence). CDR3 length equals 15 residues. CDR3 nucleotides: TGTGCCAGTAGTACCCCTCAGGGGGGTTCGTTCGAGCAGTACTTC. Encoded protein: CASSTPQGGSFEQYF. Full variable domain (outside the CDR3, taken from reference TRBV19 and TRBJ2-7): DGGITQSPKYLFRKEGQNVTLSCEQNLNHDAMYWYRQDPGQGLRLIYYSQIVNDFQKGDIAEGYSVSREKKESFPLTVTSAQKNPTAFYLCASSTPQGGSFEQYFGPGTRLTVT.

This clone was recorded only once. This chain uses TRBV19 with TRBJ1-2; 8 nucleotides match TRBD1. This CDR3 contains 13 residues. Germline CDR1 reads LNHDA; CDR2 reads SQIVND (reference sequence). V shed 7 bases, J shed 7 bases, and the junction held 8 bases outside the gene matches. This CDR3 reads CASNLDRAAGYTF. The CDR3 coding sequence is TGTGCCAGTAATTTGGACAGGGCGGCTGGCTACACCTTC.

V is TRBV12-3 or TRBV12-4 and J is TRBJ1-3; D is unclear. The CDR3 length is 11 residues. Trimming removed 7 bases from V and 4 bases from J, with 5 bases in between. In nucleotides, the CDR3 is TGTGCCAGCACGTTGGGAAACACCATATATTTT. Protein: CASTLGNTIYF.

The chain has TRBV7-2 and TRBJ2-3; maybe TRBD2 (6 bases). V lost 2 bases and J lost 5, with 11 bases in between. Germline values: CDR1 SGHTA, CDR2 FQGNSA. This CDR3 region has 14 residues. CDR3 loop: CASSLTGVGDTQYF. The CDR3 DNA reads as TGTGCCAGCAGCTTAACGGGAGTGGGAGATACGCAGTATTTT.

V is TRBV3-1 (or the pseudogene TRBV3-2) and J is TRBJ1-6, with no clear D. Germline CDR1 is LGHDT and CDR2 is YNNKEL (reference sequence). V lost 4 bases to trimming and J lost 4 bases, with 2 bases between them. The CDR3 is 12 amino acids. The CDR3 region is CASSPYNSPLHF. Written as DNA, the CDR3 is TGTGCCAGCAGCCCTTATAATTCACCCCTCCACTTT.

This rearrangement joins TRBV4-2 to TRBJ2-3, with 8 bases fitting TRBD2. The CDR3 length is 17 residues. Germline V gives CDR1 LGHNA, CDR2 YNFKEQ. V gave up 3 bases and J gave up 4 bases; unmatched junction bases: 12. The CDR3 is CASSQRQLAAAPDTQYF. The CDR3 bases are TGTGCCAGCAGCCAGAGACAACTAGCGGCAGCGCCAGATACGCAGTATTTT.

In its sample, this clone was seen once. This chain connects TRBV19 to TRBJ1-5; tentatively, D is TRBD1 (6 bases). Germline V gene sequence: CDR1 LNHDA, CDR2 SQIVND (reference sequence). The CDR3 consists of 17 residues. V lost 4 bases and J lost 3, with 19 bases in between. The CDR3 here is CASSTGGGAGPNQPQHF. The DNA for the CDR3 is TGTGCCAGTAGTACAGGAGGGGGGGCAGGACCCAATCAGCCCCAGCATTTT. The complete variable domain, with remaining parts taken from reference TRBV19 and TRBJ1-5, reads DGGITQSPKYLFRKEGQNVTLSCEQNLNHDAMYWYRQDPGQGLRLIYYSQIVNDFQKGDIAEGYSVSREKKESFPLTVTSAQKNPTAFYLCASSTGGGAGPNQPQHFGDGTRLSIL.

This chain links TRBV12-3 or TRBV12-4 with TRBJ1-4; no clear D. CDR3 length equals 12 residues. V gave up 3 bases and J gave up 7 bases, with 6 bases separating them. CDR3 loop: CASSLMSEKLFF. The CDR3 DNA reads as TGTGCCAGCAGTTTGATGAGTGAAAAACTGTTTTTT.

DNA of the CDR3: TGTGCCAGCAGCCCCAAGTCGGATGGCTACACCTTC. It codes for CASSPKSDGYTF. The V and J genes are TRBV12-3 or TRBV12-4 and TRBJ1-2; no clear D gene. V lost 6 bases to trimming and J lost 6 bases, with 11 bases between them. This CDR3 contains 12 residues.

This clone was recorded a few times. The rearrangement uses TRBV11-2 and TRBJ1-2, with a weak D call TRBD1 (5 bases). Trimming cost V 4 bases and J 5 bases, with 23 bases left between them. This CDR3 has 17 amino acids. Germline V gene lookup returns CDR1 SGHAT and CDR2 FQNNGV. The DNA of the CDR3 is TGTGCCAGCAGCTCATTAGCCTTCGGATCGGGGGAGTATGGCTACACCTTC. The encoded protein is CASSSLAFGSGEYGYTF.

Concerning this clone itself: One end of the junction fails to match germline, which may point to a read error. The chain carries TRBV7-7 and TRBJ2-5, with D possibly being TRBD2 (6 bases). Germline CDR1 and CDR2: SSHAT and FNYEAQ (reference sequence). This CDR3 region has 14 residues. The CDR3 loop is CASSLAQMGGTQYF. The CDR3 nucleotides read TGTGCTAGCAGCTTGGCCCAGATGGGGGGGACCCAGTACTTC.

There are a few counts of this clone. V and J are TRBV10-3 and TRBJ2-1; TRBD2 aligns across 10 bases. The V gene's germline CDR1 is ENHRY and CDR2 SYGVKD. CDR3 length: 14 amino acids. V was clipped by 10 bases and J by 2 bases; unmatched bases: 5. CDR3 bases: TGTGCCACCTCGCTAGCGGGGGCCTACAATGAGCAGTTCTTC. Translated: CATSLAGAYNEQFF.

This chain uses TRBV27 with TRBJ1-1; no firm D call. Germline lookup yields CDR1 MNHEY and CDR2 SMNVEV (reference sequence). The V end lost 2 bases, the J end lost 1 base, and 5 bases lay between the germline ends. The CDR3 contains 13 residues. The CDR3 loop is CASSLHGNTEAFF. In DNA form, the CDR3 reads TGTGCCAGCAGTTTACACGGGAACACTGAAGCTTTCTTT.

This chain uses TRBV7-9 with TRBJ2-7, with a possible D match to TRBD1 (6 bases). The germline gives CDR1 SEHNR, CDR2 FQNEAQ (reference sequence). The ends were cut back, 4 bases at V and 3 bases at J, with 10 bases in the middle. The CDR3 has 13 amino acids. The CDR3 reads CASSSGRGYEQYF. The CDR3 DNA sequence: TGTGCCAGCAGCTCCGGCAGGGGCTACGAGCAGTACTTC.

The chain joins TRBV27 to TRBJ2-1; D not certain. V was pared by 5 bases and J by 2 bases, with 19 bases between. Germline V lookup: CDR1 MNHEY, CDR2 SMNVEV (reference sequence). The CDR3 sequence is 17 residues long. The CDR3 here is CASSPVVSFLAYNEQFF. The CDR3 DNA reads TGTGCCAGCAGTCCCGTCGTCTCTTTCCTGGCCTACAATGAGCAGTTCTTC.

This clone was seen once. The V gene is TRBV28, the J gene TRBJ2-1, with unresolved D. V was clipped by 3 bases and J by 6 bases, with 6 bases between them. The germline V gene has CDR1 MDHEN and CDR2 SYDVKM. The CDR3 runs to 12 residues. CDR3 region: CASSFDSNEQFF. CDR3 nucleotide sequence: TGTGCCAGCAGTTTCGACTCCAATGAGCAGTTCTTC.